This entry lists 10 T cell receptor beta chains sequenced from one sample in a study of T cell repertoires in cytomegalovirus infection. TCRdb reanalysed the reads using MiXCR and keeps one entry per CDR3 protein. Of 150,000 or so distinct CDR3 sequences listed, around 20% were seen once; the top ten hold around 9.9%. Sequencing used PBMCs. Receptors originate from a human donor in good health (CMV status not recorded). Some clones in this sample may be carry-over from other donors' samples.

This clonotype was seen just once. Its ends do not fully match the called genes, so a read error is possible. The rearrangement joins TRBV7-1 to TRBJ2-7; a possible D gene is TRBD1 (6 bases). TRBV7-1 is an ORF; its function is uncertain. The CDR3 totals 14 residues. CDR3 region: CDSSSDRYSYEQYF. The DNA of the CDR3 is TGTGACAGCAGCTCAGACAGGTACTCCTACGAGCAGTACTTC.

The table lists this clonotype with a count of one. This chain uses TRBV5-6 with TRBJ2-1; 9 bases map to TRBD2. Germline V gives CDR1 SGHDT, CDR2 YYEEEE. J was trimmed by 8 bases and V by 0 bases; bases with no gene match: 6. The length of the CDR3 is 15 residues. CDR3 region: CASSLGSGRFYEQFF. Here the CDR3 DNA reads TGTGCCAGCAGCTTGGGTAGCGGGAGATTCTATGAGCAGTTCTTC.

This clonotype was seen ten or more times. This chain connects TRBV7-6 to TRBJ2-7; a possible D gene is TRBD1 (6 bases). Deletions cut 5 bases from V and 2 bases from J, with 16 bases between. The CDR3 extends over 15 amino acids. Germline loops: CDR1 SGHVS, CDR2 FNYEAQ. CDR3 sequence reads: CASSSPSTGTYEQYF. DNA for the CDR3: TGTGCCAGCAGCAGCCCATCGACAGGTACCTACGAGCAGTACTTC. Drawing the rest from reference TRBV7-6 and TRBJ2-7, the complete variable domain is GAGVSQSPRYKVTKRGQDVALRCDPISGHVSLYWYRQALGQGPEFLTYFNYEAQQDKSGLPNDRFSAERPEGSISTLTIQRTEQRDSAMYRCASSSPSTGTYEQYFGPGTRLTVT.

CDR3: CASSLVQGPRQQFF. CDR3 DNA sequence: TGTGCCAGCAGTTTAGTACAGGGACCCCGGCAGCAGTTCTTC. J is TRBJ2-1 and V is TRBV28, with D perhaps TRBD1 (6 bases). CDR3 size: 14 residues. V lost 2 bases to trimming and J lost 11 bases, with 16 bases between them. The germline V gene encodes CDR1 MDHEN and CDR2 SYDVKM.

This chain joins TRBV20-1 and TRBJ2-5; 10 nucleotides agree with TRBD2. The trim removed 5 bases at V and 1 base at J, leaving 10 bases unmatched. The CDR3 covers 16 residues. The germline gives CDR1 DFQATT, CDR2 SNEGSKA (reference sequence). The CDR3 DNA follows: TGCAGTGCTCTCCACGCAGCGGGAGGGTTCCAAGAGACCCAGTACTTC. It codes for CSALHAAGGFQETQYF.

This clonotype has a handful of counts. This rearrangement joins TRBV19 to TRBJ1-5, with 7 bases identical to TRBD1. The CDR3 runs to 15 residues. Germline trimming cut 0 bases from V and 8 bases from J; bases unmatched to any gene: 7. Germline assignment: CDR1 LNHDA and CDR2 SQIVND (reference sequence). CDR3 sequence reads: CASSIDLGGPKPQHF. In DNA, the CDR3 is TGTGCCAGTAGTATAGATCTAGGGGGCCCTAAGCCCCAGCATTTT.

This clonotype was recorded a few times. The V and J genes are TRBV28 and TRBJ1-5; 8 nucleotides agree with TRBD1. Germline assignment: CDR1 MDHEN and CDR2 SYDVKM. The CDR3 totals 15 residues. Losses at the gene ends were 4 bases for V and 3 bases for J; bases not matched to a gene: 5. This CDR3 is CASSSDRAFNQPQHF. The CDR3 DNA reads as TGTGCCAGCAGTTCGGACAGGGCCTTCAATCAGCCCCAGCATTTT.

The chain couples TRBV7-3 to TRBJ2-7, with D unclear. V was shortened by 5 bases and J by 0 bases, with 14 bases between the two germline ends. Germline V gene sequence: CDR1 SGHTA, CDR2 FQGTGA. The CDR3 is 15 residues long. The CDR3 coding sequence is TGTGCCAGCAGCCCGACCCTGTGGGGCTCCTACGAGCAGTACTTC. It encodes CASSPTLWGSYEQYF.

Details on this clonotype: Being one base from a much bigger clone, this may be a read error. The conserved closing phenylalanine or tryptophan is absent in this CDR3, likely reflecting a read error. The genes are TRBV28 and TRBJ2-7, with 7 bases fitting TRBD1. The CDR3 contains 13 residues. Germline trimming cut 6 bases from V and 4 bases from J; bases unmatched to any gene: 6. Germline CDR1 and CDR2: MDHEN and SYDVKM. CDR3 in DNA: TGTGCCAGCAGGACACAGGGGCAATACGAGCAGTACCTC. Protein product: CASRTQGQYEQYL.

The genes are TRBV6-5 and TRBJ1-2, with TRBD1 matching 9 bases. The length of the CDR3 is 15 residues. The V and J ends lost 2 bases and 7 bases, in that order; junction bases with no gene match: 8. CDR1 and CDR2 from the germline V gene are MNHEY and SVGAGI. This CDR3 reads CASSYRDRDYFGYTF. The CDR3 DNA reads TGTGCCAGCAGTTACAGGGACAGGGACTATTTTGGCTACACCTTC.